Below are 2 T cell receptor beta chains sequenced from a single sample in a study of CD8+CD57+ T cells in acquired aplastic anemia. Profiles of TCR beta VDJ and CDR3 were generated from a genomic DNA template. TCRdb reprocessed the reads with MiXCR, giving one entry per CDR3 protein. Seen here are hundreds of thousands of distinct CDR3 sequences, 55% to 70% observed once, and the top ten hold more than 3.5%. Sequencing was done on a sample of sorted CD4+, CD8+, or CD8+CD57+ T cells (not recorded which) from PBMCs. The receptors here all came from a human donor in good health, serving as a control.

V is TRBV12-3 or TRBV12-4 and J is TRBJ1-6; TRBD1 is a possible D gene (5 bases). The CDR3 has 17 amino acids. V lost 3 bases and J lost 6, with 18 bases in between. This chain's CDR3 is CASSLQSGASSNSPLHF. The CDR3 nucleotides are TGTGCCAGCAGTTTGCAGTCCGGGGCGAGTAGTAATTCACCCCTCCACTTT.

The rearrangement joins TRBV5-1 to TRBJ2-1, with TRBD2 matching over 7 bases. CDR1 is SGHRS, CDR2 YFSETQ, per germline. Losses at the gene ends were 1 base for V and 6 bases for J; bases not matched to a gene: 7. The CDR3 spans 15 residues. The CDR3 protein is CASSLMGGNTNEQFF. CDR3 DNA sequence: TGCGCCAGCAGCTTGATGGGGGGGAACACCAATGAGCAGTTCTTC.